A single sample is the source of the 11 T cell receptor beta chains below, sequenced in a study of cytomegalovirus exposure and HLA in healthy donors (dated by TCRdb to between 2016 and 2019). Libraries were constructed by the immunoSEQ multiplex PCR assay. A mixture of 60 forward primers for TCR Vbeta segments and 13 reverse primers for TCR Jbeta segments was used in the multiplex PCR. Not all clones reach the TCRdb copy of this immuneACCESS table, which keeps in-frame sequences only. Checked studies attribute under half of the gap to unresolved V genes and leave the rest unexplained. The sample includes about 140,000 clones, with about 70% observed a single time. Of the sample, about 3.8% is held by the ten largest clones. The sample comprised PBMCs. All receptors derive from a man in his late teens or twenties in good health and CMV-seronegative.

The chain recombines TRBV7-2 with TRBJ2-7, with 9 bases aligning to TRBD1. V lost 0 bases, J lost 7 bases, and 7 bases stayed unmatched. The CDR3 has 15 amino acids. Germline V lookup: CDR1 SGHTA, CDR2 FQGNSA. The CDR3: CASSLAGTGTGEQYF. CDR3 DNA: TGTGCCAGCAGCTTAGCCGGGACAGGGACAGGAGAGCAGTACTTC.

This chain links TRBV19 with TRBJ2-1; D call uncertain. The CDR3 totals 15 residues. CDR1 LNHDA and CDR2 SQIVND come from the germline V gene (reference sequence). V dropped 6 bases and J dropped 2 bases, with 14 bases sitting between them. CDR3 amino acids: CASRSAHQAYNEQFF. Written as DNA, the CDR3 is TGTGCCAGTAGGTCGGCCCACCAGGCCTACAATGAGCAGTTCTTC.

V usage is TRBV29-1 and J usage is TRBJ2-1; maybe TRBD2 (6 bases). Germline loops: CDR1 SQVTM, CDR2 ANQGSEA. V was pared by 7 bases and J by 0 bases, with 10 bases between. The CDR3 runs 13 residues. CDR3 amino acids: CSGRESSYNEQFF. CDR3 nucleotide sequence: TGCAGCGGTCGGGAGTCCTCCTACAATGAGCAGTTCTTC.

The chain uses TRBV10-3 and TRBJ1-2; TRBD1 agrees at 9 bases. Trimming took 9 bases from V and 7 from J; bases not matched to a gene: 12. Germline CDR1 ENHRY, CDR2 SYGVKD. The CDR3 totals 14 residues. The CDR3 here is CAISPGQGKIGYTF. The CDR3 region has the DNA TGTGCCATATCCCCGGGACAGGGAAAAATTGGCTACACCTTC.

This clone has just a few counts. This chain links TRBV6-4 with TRBJ2-1; TRBD2 aligns across 8 bases. V lost 2 bases and J lost 0; bases outside the gene matches: 6. CDR1 is MRHNA, CDR2 SNTAGT, per germline. The CDR3 runs 17 residues. The CDR3 sequence: CASSDGAGGGSYNEQFF. The CDR3, as DNA: TGTGCCAGCAGTGACGGTGCGGGAGGAGGCTCCTACAATGAGCAGTTCTTC.

The chain links TRBV20-1 to TRBJ2-2, with a tentative D call TRBD2 (6 bases). With 7 bases removed from V and 8 bases from J, the gap between germline ends came to 11 bases. Germline assignment: CDR1 DFQATT and CDR2 SNEGSKA (reference sequence). The CDR3 has 11 amino acids. CDR3 residues: CSVSEGGELFF. The CDR3 coding sequence is TGCAGTGTATCGGAGGGTGGGGAGCTGTTTTTT.

The chain employs TRBV7-8 and TRBJ2-1; 9 bases agree with TRBD2. CDR1 SGHVS and CDR2 FQNEAQ come from the germline V gene. Trimming took 1 base from V and 3 from J; bases not matched to a gene: 1. The CDR3 spans 15 residues. CDR3 bases: TGTGCCAGCAGCTTAGAACTAGCGGGCTACAATGAGCAGTTCTTC. It translates to CASSLELAGYNEQFF.

The rearrangement joins TRBV25-1 to TRBJ2-2, with 9 bases lining up with TRBD2. The CDR3 extends over 16 amino acids. Per germline, CDR1 MGHDK and CDR2 SYGVNS. The V and J ends lost 3 bases and 2 bases, in that order; junction bases with no gene match: 4. In DNA, the CDR3 is TGTGCCAGCAGTGATTTGACTAGCGGCAACACCGGGGAGCTGTTTTTT. This translates into CASSDLTSGNTGELFF. The complete variable domain, with remaining parts taken from reference TRBV25-1 and TRBJ2-2, reads EADIYQTPRYLVIGTGKKITLECSQTMGHDKMYWYQQDPGMELHLIHYSYGVNSTEKGDLSSESTVSRIRTEHFPLTLESARPSHTSQYLCASSDLTSGNTGELFFGEGSRLTVL.

The rearrangement uses TRBV30 and TRBJ1-2; tentative D call: TRBD1 (5 bases). CDR1 is GTSNPN and CDR2 is SVGIG in the germline V gene (reference sequence). V was pared by 3 bases and J by 3 bases, with 11 bases between. The CDR3 covers 13 residues. CDR3 amino acids: CAWRQQEYYGYTF. The CDR3 region has the DNA TGTGCCTGGAGACAACAGGAGTACTATGGCTACACCTTC.

A single count supports this clone. The genes are TRBV27 and TRBJ2-7; the D gene is possibly TRBD1 (7 bases). CDR1 is MNHEY, CDR2 SMNVEV, per germline (reference sequence). Trimming cost V 5 bases and J 1 base, with 15 bases left between them. The CDR3 is 15 residues long. The CDR3 nucleotides are TGTGCCAGCAGTACGCTCAGGGGGGCATCCTACGAGCAGTACTTC. Encoded protein: CASSTLRGASYEQYF.

V gene TRBV5-1 combines with J gene TRBJ2-1; TRBD2 matches at 11 bases. Trimming removed 0 bases from V and 5 bases from J; junction bases left unmatched: 4. The CDR3 totals 16 residues. Germline V CDR1 and CDR2: SGHRS, YFSETQ. This CDR3 is CASSLVLAGGNNEQFF. The DNA of the CDR3 is TGCGCCAGCAGCTTGGTTCTAGCGGGGGGAAACAATGAGCAGTTCTTC.